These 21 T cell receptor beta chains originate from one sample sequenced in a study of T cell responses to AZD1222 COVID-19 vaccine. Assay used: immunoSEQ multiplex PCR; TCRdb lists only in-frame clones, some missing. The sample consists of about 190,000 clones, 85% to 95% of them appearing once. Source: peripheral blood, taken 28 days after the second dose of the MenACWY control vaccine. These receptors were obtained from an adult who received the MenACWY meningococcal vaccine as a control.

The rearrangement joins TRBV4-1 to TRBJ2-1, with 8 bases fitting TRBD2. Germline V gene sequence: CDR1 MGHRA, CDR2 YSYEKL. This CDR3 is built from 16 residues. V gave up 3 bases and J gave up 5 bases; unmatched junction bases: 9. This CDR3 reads CASSHVSGSYDNEQFF. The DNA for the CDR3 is TGCGCCAGCAGCCATGTAAGCGGGAGTTACGACAATGAGCAGTTCTTC.

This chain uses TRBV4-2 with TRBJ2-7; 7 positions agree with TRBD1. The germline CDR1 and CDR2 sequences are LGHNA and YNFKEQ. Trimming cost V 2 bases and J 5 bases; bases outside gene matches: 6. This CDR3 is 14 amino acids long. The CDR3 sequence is CASSQNRGSNEQYF. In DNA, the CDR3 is TGTGCCAGCAGCCAAAACAGGGGCAGCAACGAGCAGTACTTC.

The CDR3 region is CASSPDAGGVTYNEQFF. CDR3 nucleotide sequence: TGTGCCAGCAGCCCCGACGCGGGGGGGGTGACCTACAATGAGCAGTTCTTC. The V and J genes are TRBV7-3 and TRBJ2-1; 9 nucleotides line up with TRBD2. This CDR3 region has 17 residues. CDR1 and CDR2 (germline): SGHTA, FQGTGA. The J segment lost 2 bases and the V segment lost 5 bases, leaving 10 bases of the junction unmatched.

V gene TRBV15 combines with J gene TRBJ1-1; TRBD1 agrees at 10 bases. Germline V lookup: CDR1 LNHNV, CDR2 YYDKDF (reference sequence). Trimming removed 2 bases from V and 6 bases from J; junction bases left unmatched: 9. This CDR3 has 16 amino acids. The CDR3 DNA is TGTGCCACCAGCAGAACAACGGGACAGGGGAAGGCTGAAGCTTTCTTT. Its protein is CATSRTTGQGKAEAFF.

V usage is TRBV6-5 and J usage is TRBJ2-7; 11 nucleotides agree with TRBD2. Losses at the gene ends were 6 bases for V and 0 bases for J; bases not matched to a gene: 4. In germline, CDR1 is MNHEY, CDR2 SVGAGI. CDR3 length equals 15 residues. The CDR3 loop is CASSNLAGGSYEQYF. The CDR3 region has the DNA TGTGCCAGCAGCAATCTAGCGGGGGGCTCCTACGAGCAGTACTTC.

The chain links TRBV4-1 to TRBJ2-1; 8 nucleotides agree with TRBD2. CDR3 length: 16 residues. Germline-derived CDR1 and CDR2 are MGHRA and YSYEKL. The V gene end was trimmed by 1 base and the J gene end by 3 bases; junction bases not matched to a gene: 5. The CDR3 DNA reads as TGCGCCAGCAGCCAAGGTTTAGCGGGGTTCTACAATGAGCAGTTCTTC. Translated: CASSQGLAGFYNEQFF.

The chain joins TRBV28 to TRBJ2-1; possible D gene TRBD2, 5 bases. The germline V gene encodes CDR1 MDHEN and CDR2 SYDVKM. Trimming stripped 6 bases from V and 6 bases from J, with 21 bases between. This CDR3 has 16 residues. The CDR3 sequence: CASRALTGAGINEQFF. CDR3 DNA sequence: TGTGCCAGCAGGGCGCTGACGGGTGCGGGTATCAATGAGCAGTTCTTC.

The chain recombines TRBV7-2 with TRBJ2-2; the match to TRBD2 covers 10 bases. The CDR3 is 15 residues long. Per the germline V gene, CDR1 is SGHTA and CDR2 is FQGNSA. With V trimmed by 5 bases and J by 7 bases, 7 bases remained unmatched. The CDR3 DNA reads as TGTGCCAGCAGCCCTCTAGCGGGAGCGGTCGGGGAGCTGTTTTTT. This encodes CASSPLAGAVGELFF.

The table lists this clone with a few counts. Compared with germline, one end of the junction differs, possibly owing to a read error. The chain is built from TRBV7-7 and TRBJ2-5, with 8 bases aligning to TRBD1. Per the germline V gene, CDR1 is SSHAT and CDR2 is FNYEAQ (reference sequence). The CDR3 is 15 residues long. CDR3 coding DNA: TGTGCTAGCAGCTTAGGAGGACAGGGACAAGAGACCCAGTACTTC. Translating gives CASSLGGQGQETQYF. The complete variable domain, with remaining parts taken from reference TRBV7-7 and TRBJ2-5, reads GAGVSQSPRYKVTKRGQDVTLRCDPISSHATLYWYQQALGQGPEFLTYFNYEAQPDKSGLPSDRFSAERPEGSISTLTIQRTEQRDSAMYRCASSLGGQGQETQYFGPGTRLLVL.

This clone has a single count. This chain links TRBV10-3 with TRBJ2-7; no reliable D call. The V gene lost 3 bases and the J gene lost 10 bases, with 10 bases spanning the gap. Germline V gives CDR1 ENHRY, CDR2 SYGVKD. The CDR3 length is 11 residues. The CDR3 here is CAISDSPVQYF. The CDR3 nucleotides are TGTGCCATCAGTGATTCGCCAGTTCAGTACTTC.

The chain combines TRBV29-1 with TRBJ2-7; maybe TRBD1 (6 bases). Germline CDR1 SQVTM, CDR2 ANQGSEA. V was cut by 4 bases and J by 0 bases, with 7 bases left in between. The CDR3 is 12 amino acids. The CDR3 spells CSVVDSSYEQYF. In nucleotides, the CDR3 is TGCAGCGTTGTGGACAGCTCCTACGAGCAGTACTTC.

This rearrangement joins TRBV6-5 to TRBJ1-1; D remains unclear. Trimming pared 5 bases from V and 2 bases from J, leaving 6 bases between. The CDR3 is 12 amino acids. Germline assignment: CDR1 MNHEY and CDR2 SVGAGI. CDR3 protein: CASSIPNTEAFF. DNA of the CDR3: TGTGCCAGCAGTATCCCCAACACTGAAGCTTTCTTT.

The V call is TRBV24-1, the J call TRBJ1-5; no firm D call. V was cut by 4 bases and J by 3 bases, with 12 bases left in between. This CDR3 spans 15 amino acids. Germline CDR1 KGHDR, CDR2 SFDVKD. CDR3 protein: CATSDADGVNQPQHF. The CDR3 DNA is TGTGCCACCAGTGACGCCGACGGAGTCAATCAGCCCCAGCATTTT.

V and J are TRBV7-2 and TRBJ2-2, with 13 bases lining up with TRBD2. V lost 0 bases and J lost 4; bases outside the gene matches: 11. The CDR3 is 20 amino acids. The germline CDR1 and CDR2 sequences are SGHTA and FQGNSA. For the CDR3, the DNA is TGTGCCAGCAGCTTAGCGCGGGGGACTAGCGGGATTCTTGGCACCGGGGAGCTGTTTTTT. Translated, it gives CASSLARGTSGILGTGELFF.

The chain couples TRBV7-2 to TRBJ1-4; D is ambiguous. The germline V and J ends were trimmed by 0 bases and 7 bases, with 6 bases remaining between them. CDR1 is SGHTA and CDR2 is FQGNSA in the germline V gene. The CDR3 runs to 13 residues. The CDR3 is CASSLAGGEKLFF. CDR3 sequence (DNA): TGTGCCAGCAGCTTAGCCGGAGGTGAAAAACTGTTTTTT.

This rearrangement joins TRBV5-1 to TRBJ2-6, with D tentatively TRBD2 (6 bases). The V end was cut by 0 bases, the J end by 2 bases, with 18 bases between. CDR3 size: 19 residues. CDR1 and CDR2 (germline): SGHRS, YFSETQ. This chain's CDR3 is CASSLAPTGRGTGANVLTF. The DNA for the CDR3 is TGCGCCAGCAGCTTGGCCCCTACTGGGCGGGGCACTGGGGCCAACGTCCTGACTTTC.

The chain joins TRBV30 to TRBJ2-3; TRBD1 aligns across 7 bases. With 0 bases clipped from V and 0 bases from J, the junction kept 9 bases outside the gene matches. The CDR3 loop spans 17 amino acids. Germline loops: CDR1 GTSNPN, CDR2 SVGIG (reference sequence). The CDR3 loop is CAWSVPGTAPSTDTQYF. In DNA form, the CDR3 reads TGTGCCTGGAGTGTACCCGGGACAGCCCCTAGCACAGATACGCAGTATTTT.

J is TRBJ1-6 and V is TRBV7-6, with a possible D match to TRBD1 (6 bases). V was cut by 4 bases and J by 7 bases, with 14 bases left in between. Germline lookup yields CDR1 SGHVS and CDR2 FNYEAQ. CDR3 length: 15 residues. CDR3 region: CASSSSGERNSPLHF. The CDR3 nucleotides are TGTGCCAGCAGCTCCTCAGGGGAGAGGAATTCACCCCTCCACTTT.

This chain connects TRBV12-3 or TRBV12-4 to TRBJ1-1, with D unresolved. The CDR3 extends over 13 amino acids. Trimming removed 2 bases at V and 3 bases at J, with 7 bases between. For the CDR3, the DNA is TGTGCCAGCAGTTTAAAGCGAGACACTGAAGCTTTCTTT. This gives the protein CASSLKRDTEAFF.

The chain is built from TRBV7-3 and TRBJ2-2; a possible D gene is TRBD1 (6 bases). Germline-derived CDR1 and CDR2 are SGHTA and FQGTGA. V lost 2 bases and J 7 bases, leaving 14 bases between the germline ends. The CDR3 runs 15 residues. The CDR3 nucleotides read TGTGCCAGCAGCTTAGGGCAGGGGCATGGCGGGGAGCTGTTTTTT. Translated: CASSLGQGHGGELFF.

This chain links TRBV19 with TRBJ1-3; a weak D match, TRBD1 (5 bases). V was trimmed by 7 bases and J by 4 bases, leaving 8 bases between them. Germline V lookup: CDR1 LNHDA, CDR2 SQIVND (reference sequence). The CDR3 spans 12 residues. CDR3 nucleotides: TGTGCCAGTAAAGGGGTCGGAAACACCATATATTTT. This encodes CASKGVGNTIYF.